Listed here is a single TCR beta chain. Its antigen is unidentified. This sample was included in a study of shared clonotypes between healthy human individuals. Findings and caveats of the study: Roughly 4.6% of naive CD4 clonotypes were common to several donors.

Sequenced by immunoSEQ multiplex PCR; TCRdb stores in-frame clones only, minus some. The sample contains about 1.9 million clones, around 93% of which appear only once. Per germline, CDR1 MGHRA and CDR2 YSYEKL. This CDR3 is built from 14 residues. V lost 1 base to trimming and J lost 4 bases, with 10 bases between them. CD45RO-negative, CCR7-positively selected cells formed the naive CD8 fraction, excluding terminally differentiated effector memory CD45RA+ cells. The gene calls are TRBV4-1 and TRBJ1-1, with D hard to call. Sequencing was performed on naive CD8+ T cells from PBMCs. This clonotype was sampled from a young man in good health. Some clones in this sample may be carry-over from other donors' samples. DNA for the CDR3: TGCGCCAGCAGCCAAGCGCTGGGGTTCACTGAAGCTTTCTTT. Translated, it gives CASSQALGFTEAFF.